Included here is one TCR beta chain sequence, with context. Its target is unknown. Both 60 Vbeta primers and 13 Jbeta primers went into the PCR. The data were produced by immunoSEQ multiplex PCR, yet TCRdb's version contains in-frame clones alone and is incomplete. The repertoire table contains about 160,000 clones. Germline CDR1 and CDR2: LGHNT and FRNRAP. Trimming shortened V by 6 bases and J by 0 bases, and 9 bases separated the two germline ends. CDR3 length: 14 amino acids. The source of the sample is a study of cytomegalovirus exposure and HLA in healthy donors. Overall study findings and caveats: In a later analysis, at a false discovery rate of 0.05, 15,000 to 20,000 TCR beta sequences matched HLA alleles. In a later analysis, compared with equally common non-associated chains, HLA-associated beta chains were more expanded. Cytomegalovirus association was listed for about 160 TCR beta chains. Accurate prediction of most subjects' HLA-A and HLA-B alleles from TCR beta sequences was reported.

The genes are TRBV12-5 and TRBJ1-5, with D possibly being TRBD1 (6 bases). What was sequenced was PBMCs. The TCR was taken from a man aged 25-40 years in good health and CMV-seronegative. The CDR3: CASGRDTSNQPQHF. In nucleotides, the CDR3 is TGTGCTAGTGGCCGGGACACTAGCAATCAGCCCCAGCATTTT.